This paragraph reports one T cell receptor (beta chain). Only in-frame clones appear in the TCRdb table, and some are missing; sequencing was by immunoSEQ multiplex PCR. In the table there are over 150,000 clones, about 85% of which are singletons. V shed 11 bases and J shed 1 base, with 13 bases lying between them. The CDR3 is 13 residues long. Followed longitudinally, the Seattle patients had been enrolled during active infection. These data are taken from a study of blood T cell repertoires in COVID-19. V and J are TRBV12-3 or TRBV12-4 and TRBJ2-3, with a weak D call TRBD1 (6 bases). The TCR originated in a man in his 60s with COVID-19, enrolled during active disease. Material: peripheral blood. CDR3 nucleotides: TGTGCCGAGGGGGACGAGGGCACAGATACGCAGTATTTT. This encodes CAEGDEGTDTQYF.